One sample yielded the 2 T cell receptor beta chains listed below, sequenced in a study of blood T cell repertoires in COVID-19. Using immunoSEQ multiplex PCR, the repertoire was profiled, and TCRdb retains in-frame clones only, with some absent. The sample holds about 140,000 clones, around 86% seen once. What was sequenced was peripheral blood. These receptors all stem from a human donor in a cohort sampled during active COVID-19.

The genes are TRBV19 and TRBJ1-3, with D tentatively TRBD1 (6 bases). From germline, CDR1 is LNHDA and CDR2 SQIVND (reference sequence). The ends were cut back, 6 bases at V and 0 bases at J, with 15 bases in the middle. This CDR3 is built from 16 residues. DNA of the CDR3: TGTGCCAGTAGATTCTTGACAGGAGGCTCTGGAAACACCATATATTTT. Amino acids: CASRFLTGGSGNTIYF.

This clone has just one count. This chain's CDR3 is CASSLVPTVFF. CDR3 in DNA: TGTGCCAGCAGTTTAGTGCCTACAGTATTCTTT. This chain links TRBV28 with TRBJ1-1; no clear D gene. Between the trimmed V and J ends, which lost 2 bases and 14 bases, there was a span of 12 bases. This CDR3 has 11 residues. Germline V gene data show CDR1 as MDHEN and CDR2 as SYDVKM.